The present T cell receptor beta chain was sequenced within a study of blood T cell repertoires in COVID-19. Across the whole study: Samples taken during acute and convalescent COVID-19 were collected in the United States, Italy and Spain.

Using immunoSEQ multiplex PCR, the repertoire was profiled, and TCRdb retains in-frame clones only, with some absent. The repertoire includes nearly 60,000 clones, roughly 84% of them detected once, and roughly 5% sits in the top ten. This clonotype was obtained from a man aged 35 to 55 with active COVID-19. The source material was peripheral blood.

In DNA form, the CDR3 reads TGCGCCAGCAGCTGGACAGGGCCCGGGGAGCTGTTTTTT. It translates to CASSWTGPGELFF. The rearrangement uses TRBV5-1 and TRBJ2-2; 8 nucleotides agree with TRBD1. The CDR3 is made up of 13 amino acids. J lost 6 bases, V lost 3 bases, and 1 base had no gene match. Germline CDR1 reads SGHRS; CDR2 reads YFSETQ.